These T cell receptor beta chains were read from a single sample in a study of cytomegalovirus exposure and HLA in healthy donors. Here immunoSEQ multiplex PCR was the method, and the copy in TCRdb shows in-frame clones only, minus some. Of about 120,000 clones listed, around 96% are singletons. Sequencing was performed on PBMCs. These receptors came from a man aged 18 to 29 in good health and CMV-seronegative. Both conserved end residues are part of each CDR3. D genes are given only for firm matches. Size values are once, few and many counts, or a class for expanded clones, and some rows have none.

CDR3	DNA	V	J	size	D
CASSLADRQNTEAFF	TGCGCCAGCAGCTTGGCCGACAGACAGAACACTGAAGCTTTCTTT	TRBV5-1	TRBJ1-1	NA	NA
CASSLLTSGRAEETQYF	TGTGCCAGCAGCTTATTAACTAGCGGGAGGGCCGAGGAGACCCAGTACTTC	TRBV7-2	TRBJ2-5	NA	TRBD2
CASRSGANVLTF	TGTGCCAGCAGGAGTGGGGCCAACGTCCTGACTTTC	TRBV28	TRBJ2-6	NA	NA
CASSFPISSTGELFF	TGTGCCAGCAGCTTTCCAATCTCGAGCACCGGGGAGCTGTTTTTT	TRBV7-9	TRBJ2-2	NA	NA
CASSQPRLAGKTQYF	TGCGCCAGCAGCCAACCTCGACTAGCGGGAAAGACCCAGTACTTC	TRBV4-1	TRBJ2-5	NA	TRBD2
CASSSLRGTGTGELFF	TGTGCCAGCAGCTCCCTCAGGGGCACGGGCACCGGGGAGCTGTTTTTT	TRBV7-9	TRBJ2-2	NA	NA
CASSPLAGGVDEQYF	TGCGCCAGCAGCCCGTTAGCGGGAGGGGTCGACGAGCAGTACTTC	TRBV4-3	TRBJ2-7	NA	TRBD2
CASSLAGGTDTQYF	TGTGCCAGCAGCTTAGCGGGGGGCACAGATACGCAGTATTTT	TRBV11-2	TRBJ2-3	NA	NA
CASGRDRKNTIYF	TGTGCCAGTGGCCGGGACAGAAAAAACACCATATATTTT	TRBV5-6	TRBJ1-3	NA	TRBD1
CASSLAGELAYEQYF	TGTGCCAGCAGCCTGGCGGGAGAGTTGGCCTACGAGCAGTACTTC	TRBV4-2	TRBJ2-7	NA	TRBD2
CASSPEGGISAEKLFF	TGTGCCAGCAGTCCAGAGGGGGGGATTTCGGCTGAAAAACTGTTTTTT	TRBV28	TRBJ1-4	NA	NA
CASSPLLGLAGYNEQFF	TGTGCCAGCTCACCATTATTGGGACTAGCGGGGTACAATGAGCAGTTCTTC	TRBV18	TRBJ2-1	NA	TRBD2
CASSRQGEGNTIYF	TGTGCCAGTAGTCGACAGGGGGAAGGAAACACCATATATTTT	TRBV19	TRBJ1-3	few	TRBD1
CAISTGGTGELFF	TGTGCCATTTCGACAGGGGGCACCGGGGAGCTGTTTTTT	TRBV6-5	TRBJ2-2	NA	TRBD1
CASSQDLLGQINEQFF	TGCGCCAGCAGCCAAGATCTGTTGGGACAGATTAATGAGCAGTTCTTC	TRBV4-3	TRBJ2-1	NA	TRBD1
CASSPTERGSATEAFF	TGCGCCAGCAGTCCCACTGAGAGGGGGAGTGCGACTGAAGCTTTCTTT	TRBV4-1	TRBJ1-1	NA	NA
CASSLDTSSYNEQFF	TGTGCCAGCAGTTTAGACACGAGCTCCTACAATGAGCAGTTCTTC	TRBV27	TRBJ2-1	NA	NA
CASSLVGGNSGNTIYF	TGTGCCAGCAGCTTGGTTGGCGGAAACTCTGGAAACACCATATATTTT	TRBV5-6	TRBJ1-3	NA	NA